This T cell receptor (beta chain) was retrieved from a study of T cells after yellow fever vaccination. General study findings and limits: Any FACS-sorted repertoire could hold abundant clonotypes that contaminate it from the bulk population. On re-exposure, the response was weaker but peaked faster, at day 5 versus 15.

Unmatched junction bases numbered 2, after V lost 3 bases and J lost 4 bases. The germline gives CDR1 SGHRS, CDR2 YFSETQ. This CDR3 has 14 amino acids. TCRdb used MiXCR to reprocess the 5' RACE reads, holding one entry per CDR3 protein. The data hold roughly 350,000 distinct CDR3 sequences, with about 4% observed a single time. Comments on this clonotype: Its antigen is undetermined.

The chain uses TRBV5-1 and TRBJ2-2; 8 bases are a match to TRBD1. This TCR derives from a young man who received the YFV17D yellow fever vaccine. The material sequenced was PBMCs, taken 5 days after the yellow fever booster vaccination. CDR3 sequence: CASSWTGFTGELFF. CDR3 nucleotide sequence: TGCGCCAGCAGCTGGACAGGGTTCACCGGGGAGCTGTTTTTT.